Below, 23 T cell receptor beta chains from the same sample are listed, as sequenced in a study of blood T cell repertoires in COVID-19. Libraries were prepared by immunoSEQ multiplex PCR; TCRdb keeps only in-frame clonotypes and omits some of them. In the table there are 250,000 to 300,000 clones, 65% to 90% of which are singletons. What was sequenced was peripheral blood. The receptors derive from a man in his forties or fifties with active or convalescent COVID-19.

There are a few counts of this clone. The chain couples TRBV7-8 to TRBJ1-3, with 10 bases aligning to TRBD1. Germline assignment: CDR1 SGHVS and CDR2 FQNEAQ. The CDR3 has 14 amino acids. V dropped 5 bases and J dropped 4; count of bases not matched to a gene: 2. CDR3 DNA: TGTGCCAGCAGCCAGGACAGGGGGGGAAACACCATATATTTT. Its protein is CASSQDRGGNTIYF.

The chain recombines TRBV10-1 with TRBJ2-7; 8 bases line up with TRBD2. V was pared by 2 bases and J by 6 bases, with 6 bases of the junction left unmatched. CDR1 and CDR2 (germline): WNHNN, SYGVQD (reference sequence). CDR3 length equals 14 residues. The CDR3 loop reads CASSESRGGLEQYF. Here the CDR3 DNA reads TGCGCCAGCAGTGAGAGTCGGGGGGGGCTCGAGCAGTACTTC.

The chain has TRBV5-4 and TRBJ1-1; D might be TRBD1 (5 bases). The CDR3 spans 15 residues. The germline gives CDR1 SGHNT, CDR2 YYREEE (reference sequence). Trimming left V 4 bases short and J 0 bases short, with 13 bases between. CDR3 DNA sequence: TGTGCCAGCAGCCCCCGTCGGGGGGTGAACACTGAAGCTTTCTTT. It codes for CASSPRRGVNTEAFF.

The CDR3 DNA reads TGTGCCAGCAGCCCCCAGCGGAGCGGCTCCTACAATGAGCAGTTCTTC. Translation gives CASSPQRSGSYNEQFF. The chain recombines TRBV7-3 with TRBJ2-1; D possibly corresponds to TRBD2 (5 bases). The CDR3 extends over 16 amino acids. Trimming left V 5 bases short and J 0 bases short, with 14 bases between. Per the germline V gene, CDR1 is SGHTA and CDR2 is FQGTGA.

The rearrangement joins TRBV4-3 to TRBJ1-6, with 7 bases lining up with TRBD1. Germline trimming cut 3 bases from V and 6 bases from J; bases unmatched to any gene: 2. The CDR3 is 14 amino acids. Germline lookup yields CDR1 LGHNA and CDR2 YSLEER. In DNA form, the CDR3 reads TGCGCCAGCAGCCAGGGACAGACTAATTCACCCCTCCACTTT. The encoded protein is CASSQGQTNSPLHF.

The CDR3 loop is CASSPDQAGAAAEAFF. CDR3 nucleotide sequence: TGTGCCAGCTCACCAGATCAGGCGGGGGCTGCGGCTGAAGCTTTCTTT. The gene calls are TRBV18 and TRBJ1-1; perhaps TRBD1 as D (6 bases). V was cut by 2 bases and J by 6 bases, with 19 bases left in between. The CDR3 consists of 16 residues. Per the germline V gene, CDR1 is KGHSH and CDR2 is LQKENI.

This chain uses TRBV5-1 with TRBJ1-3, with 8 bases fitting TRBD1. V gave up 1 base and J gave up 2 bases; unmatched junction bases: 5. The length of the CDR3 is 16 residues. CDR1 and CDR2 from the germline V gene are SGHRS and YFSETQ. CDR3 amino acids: CASSLLQGAAGNTIYF. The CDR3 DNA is TGCGCCAGCAGCTTGCTCCAGGGGGCGGCTGGAAACACCATATATTTT.

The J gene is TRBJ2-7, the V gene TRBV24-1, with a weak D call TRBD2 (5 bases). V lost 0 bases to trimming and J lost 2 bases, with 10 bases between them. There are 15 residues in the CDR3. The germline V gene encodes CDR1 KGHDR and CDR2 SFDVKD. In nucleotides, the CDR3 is TGTGCCACCAGTGATTTGTCGGGGTGCACCTACGAGCAGTACTTC. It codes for CATSDLSGCTYEQYF.

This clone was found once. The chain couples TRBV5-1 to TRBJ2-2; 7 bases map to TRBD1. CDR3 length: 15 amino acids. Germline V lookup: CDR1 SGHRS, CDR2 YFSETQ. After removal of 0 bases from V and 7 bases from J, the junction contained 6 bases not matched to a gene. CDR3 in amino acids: CASSLAERGLGELFF. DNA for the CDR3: TGCGCCAGCAGCTTGGCGGAAAGGGGGCTCGGGGAGCTGTTTTTT. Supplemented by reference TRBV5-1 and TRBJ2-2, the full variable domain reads KAGVTQTPRYLIKTRGQQVTLSCSPISGHRSVSWYQQTPGQGLQFLFEYFSETQRNKGNFPGRFSGRQFSNSRSEMNVSTLELGDSALYLCASSLAERGLGELFFGEGSRLTVL.

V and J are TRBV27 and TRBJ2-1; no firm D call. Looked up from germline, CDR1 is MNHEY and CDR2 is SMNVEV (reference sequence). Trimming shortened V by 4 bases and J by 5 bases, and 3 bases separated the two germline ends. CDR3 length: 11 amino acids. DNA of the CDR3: TGTGCCAGCAGTTCCAACAATGAGCAGTTCTTC. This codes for CASSSNNEQFF.

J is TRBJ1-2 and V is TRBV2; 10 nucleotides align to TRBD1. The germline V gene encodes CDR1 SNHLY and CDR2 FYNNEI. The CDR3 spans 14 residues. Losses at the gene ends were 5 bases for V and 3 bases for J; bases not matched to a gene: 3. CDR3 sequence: CASSTGTGDYGYTF. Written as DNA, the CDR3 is TGTGCCAGCAGTACCGGGACAGGGGACTATGGCTACACCTTC.

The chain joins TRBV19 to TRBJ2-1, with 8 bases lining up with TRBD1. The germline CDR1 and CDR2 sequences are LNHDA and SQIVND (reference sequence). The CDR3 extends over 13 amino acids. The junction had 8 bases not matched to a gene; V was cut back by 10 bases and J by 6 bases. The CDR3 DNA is TGTGCCACTCAGCGAGACAGGGGCAATGAGCAGTTCTTC. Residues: CATQRDRGNEQFF.

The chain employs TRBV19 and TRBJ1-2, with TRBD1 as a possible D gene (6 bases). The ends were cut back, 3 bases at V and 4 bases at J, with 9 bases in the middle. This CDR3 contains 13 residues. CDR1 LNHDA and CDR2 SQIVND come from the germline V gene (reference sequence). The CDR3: CASSITGTYGYTF. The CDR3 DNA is TGTGCCAGTAGTATCACAGGGACCTATGGCTACACCTTC.

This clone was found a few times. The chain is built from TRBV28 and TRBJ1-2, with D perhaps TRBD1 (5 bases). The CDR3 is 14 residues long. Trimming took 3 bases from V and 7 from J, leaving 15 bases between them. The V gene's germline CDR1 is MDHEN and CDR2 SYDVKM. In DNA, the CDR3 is TGTGCCAGCAGTTTGGGGGTCACGGAGGGTGGCTACACCTTC. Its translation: CASSLGVTEGGYTF.

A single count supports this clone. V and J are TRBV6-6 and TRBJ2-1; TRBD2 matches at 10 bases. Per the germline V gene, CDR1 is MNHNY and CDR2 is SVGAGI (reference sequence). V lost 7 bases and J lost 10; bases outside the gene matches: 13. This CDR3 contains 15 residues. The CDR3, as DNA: TGTGCCAGCACTCAGACTAGCGGGTACTCATTAGAGCAGTTCTTC. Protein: CASTQTSGYSLEQFF.

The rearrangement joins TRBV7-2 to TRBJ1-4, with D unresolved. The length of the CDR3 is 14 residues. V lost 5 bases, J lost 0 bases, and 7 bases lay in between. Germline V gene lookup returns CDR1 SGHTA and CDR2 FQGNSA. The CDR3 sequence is CASSAEPTNEKLFF. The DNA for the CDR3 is TGTGCCAGCAGCGCGGAGCCAACTAATGAAAAACTGTTTTTT.

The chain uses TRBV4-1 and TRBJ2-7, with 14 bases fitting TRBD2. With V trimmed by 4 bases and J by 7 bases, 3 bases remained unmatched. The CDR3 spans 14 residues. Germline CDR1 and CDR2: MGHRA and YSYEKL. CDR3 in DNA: TGCGCCAGCAGCCTAGGACTAGCGGGAGGTGAGCAGTACTTC. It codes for CASSLGLAGGEQYF.

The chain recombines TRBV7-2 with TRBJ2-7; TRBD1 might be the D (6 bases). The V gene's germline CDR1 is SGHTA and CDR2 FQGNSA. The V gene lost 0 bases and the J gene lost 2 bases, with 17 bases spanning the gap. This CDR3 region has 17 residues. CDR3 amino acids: CASSLASFDRRTYEQYF. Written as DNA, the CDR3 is TGTGCCAGCAGCTTAGCGAGCTTCGACAGGAGAACCTACGAGCAGTACTTC.

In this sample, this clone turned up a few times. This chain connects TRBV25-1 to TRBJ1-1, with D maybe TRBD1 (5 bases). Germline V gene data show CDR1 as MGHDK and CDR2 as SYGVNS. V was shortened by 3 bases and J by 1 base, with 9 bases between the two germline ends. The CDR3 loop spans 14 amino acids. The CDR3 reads CASSDGGGNTEAFF. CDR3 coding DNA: TGTGCCAGCAGTGATGGGGGAGGGAACACTGAAGCTTTCTTT. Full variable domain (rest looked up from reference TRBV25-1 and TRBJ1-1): EADIYQTPRYLVIGTGKKITLECSQTMGHDKMYWYQQDPGMELHLIHYSYGVNSTEKGDLSSESTVSRIRTEHFPLTLESARPSHTSQYLCASSDGGGNTEAFFGQGTRLTVV.

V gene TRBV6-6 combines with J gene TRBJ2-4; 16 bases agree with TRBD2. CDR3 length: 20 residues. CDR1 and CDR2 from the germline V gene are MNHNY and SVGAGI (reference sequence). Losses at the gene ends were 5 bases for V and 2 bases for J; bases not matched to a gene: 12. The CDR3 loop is CASSPGTSGRGLATKNIQYF. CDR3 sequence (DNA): TGTGCCAGCAGTCCCGGGACTAGCGGGAGGGGGTTGGCGACCAAAAACATTCAGTACTTC.

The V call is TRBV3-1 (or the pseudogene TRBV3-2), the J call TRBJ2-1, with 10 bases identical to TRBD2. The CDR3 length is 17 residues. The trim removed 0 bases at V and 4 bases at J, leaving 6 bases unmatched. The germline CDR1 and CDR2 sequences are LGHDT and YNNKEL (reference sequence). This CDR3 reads CASSQDTSGVRYNEQFF. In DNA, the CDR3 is TGTGCCAGCAGCCAAGACACTAGCGGGGTTCGATACAATGAGCAGTTCTTC.

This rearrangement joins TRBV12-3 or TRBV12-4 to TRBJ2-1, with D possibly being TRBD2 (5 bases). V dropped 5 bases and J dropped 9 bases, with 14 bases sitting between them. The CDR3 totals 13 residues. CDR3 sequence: CASSLRGTSEQFF. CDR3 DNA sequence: TGTGCCAGCAGTCTCCGGGGAACGAGTGAGCAGTTCTTC.

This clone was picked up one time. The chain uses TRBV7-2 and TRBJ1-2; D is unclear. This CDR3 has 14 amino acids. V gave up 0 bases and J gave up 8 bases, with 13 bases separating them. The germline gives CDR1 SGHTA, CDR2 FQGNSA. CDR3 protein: CASSLAGPPGGYTF. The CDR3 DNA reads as TGTGCCAGCAGCTTAGCCGGTCCCCCGGGAGGCTACACCTTC.